Below, 4 T cell receptor beta chains from the same sample are listed, as sequenced in a study of PD-1 blockade in classical Hodgkin lymphoma. The patients all showed relapse after autologous stem cell transplantation, while their brentuximab vedotin exposure varied. Here immunoSEQ multiplex PCR was the method, and the copy in TCRdb shows in-frame clones only, minus some. The table shows about 1,800 clones, with 75% to 85% occurring only once. Sequences were derived from peripheral blood mononuclear cells (PBMCs), sampled at baseline. The source of these receptors is a human donor with classical Hodgkin lymphoma.

This clone occurred once. This chain joins TRBV7-3 and TRBJ1-1; 8 positions match TRBD1. V gave up 5 bases and J gave up 4 bases; unmatched junction bases: 3. This CDR3 spans 13 amino acids. Germline CDR1 and CDR2: SGHTA and FQGTGA. Here the CDR3 DNA reads TGTGCCAGCAGCCCCACAGGGGGCACTGAAGCTTTCTTT. This gives the protein CASSPTGGTEAFF.

The gene calls are TRBV4-2 and TRBJ2-1; possibly TRBD2 for D (6 bases). The ends were cut back, 0 bases at V and 5 bases at J, with 14 bases in the middle. The CDR3 contains 16 residues. The germline V gene encodes CDR1 LGHNA and CDR2 YNFKEQ. The CDR3 region is CASSQERRGAHNEQFF. The CDR3 bases are TGTGCCAGCAGCCAAGAGAGGCGGGGCGCTCACAATGAGCAGTTCTTC.

The gene calls are TRBV7-9 and TRBJ2-5; 9 bases align to TRBD1. The V and J ends lost 2 bases and 5 bases, in that order; junction bases with no gene match: 9. Per the germline V gene, CDR1 is SEHNR and CDR2 is FQNEAQ (reference sequence). The CDR3 is made up of 16 amino acids. The CDR3 is CASSLNLGQGRETQYF. The CDR3 nucleotides are TGTGCCAGCAGCTTAAACCTGGGACAGGGAAGGGAGACCCAGTACTTC.

J is TRBJ1-5 and V is TRBV15; D not certain. Trimming removed 0 bases at V and 6 bases at J, with 6 bases between. Germline CDR1 reads LNHNV; CDR2 reads YYDKDF (reference sequence). This CDR3 has 13 amino acids. CDR3 loop: CATSRDLIQPQHF. CDR3 coding DNA: TGTGCCACCAGCAGAGATCTTATTCAGCCCCAGCATTTT.